This T cell receptor beta chain was profiled in a study of Ad26.COV2.S vaccination and SARS-CoV-2 variants. TCRdb keeps only in-frame clones here, not all; method: immunoSEQ multiplex PCR. Of over 450,000 clones in the sample, 80% to 90% are singletons; the top ten hold 1.7%. Treatment: roughly 19 received Ad26.COV2.S at low or high dose, single or two shots; several received placebo; per-sample allocation not given. Day 63 after the first injection of vaccine or placebo was the sampling time. Recruitment in Boston yielded a donor of adult age, 18-55 years. General observations from the study: From the TCR breadth and depth analyses, total T cell responses may have been underestimated. Non-spike TCR breadth was similar in vaccine and placebo recipients.

V lost 1 base to trimming and J lost 5 bases; unmatched junction nucleotides: 14. The CDR3 sequence is 18 residues long. Germline CDR1 reads LGHDT; CDR2 reads YNNKEL (reference sequence). A remark on this clone: Its target is not known.

The genes are TRBV3-1 (or the pseudogene TRBV3-2) and TRBJ2-5, with 9 bases fitting TRBD2. This TCR came from a person aged 18 to 65 who received the Ad26.COV2.S COVID-19 vaccine or a placebo. The material sequenced was peripheral blood, taken in a trial of Ad26.COV2.S vaccine versus placebo. CDR3 nucleotide sequence: TGTGCCAGCAGCCAAGCCCATCGGGGGCGGGAGGGCCTTGAGACCCAGTACTTC. Residues: CASSQAHRGREGLETQYF.